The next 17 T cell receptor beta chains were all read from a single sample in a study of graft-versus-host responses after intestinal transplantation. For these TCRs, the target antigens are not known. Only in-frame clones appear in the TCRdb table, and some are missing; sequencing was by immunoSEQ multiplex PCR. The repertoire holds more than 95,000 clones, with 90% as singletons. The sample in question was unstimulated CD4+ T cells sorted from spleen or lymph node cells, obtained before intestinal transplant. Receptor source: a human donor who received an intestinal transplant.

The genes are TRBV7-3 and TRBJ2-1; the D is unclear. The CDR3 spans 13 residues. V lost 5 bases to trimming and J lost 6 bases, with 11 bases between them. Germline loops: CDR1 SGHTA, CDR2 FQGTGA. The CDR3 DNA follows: TGTGCCAGCAGCAGCATTAGAGGCAATGAGCAGTTCTTC. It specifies CASSSIRGNEQFF.

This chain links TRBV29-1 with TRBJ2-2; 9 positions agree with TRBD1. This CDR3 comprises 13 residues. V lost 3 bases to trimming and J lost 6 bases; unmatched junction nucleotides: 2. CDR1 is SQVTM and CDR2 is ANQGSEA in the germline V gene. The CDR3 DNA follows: TGCAGCGTTGAGACAGGGGGGTCCGGGGAGCTGTTTTTT. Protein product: CSVETGGSGELFF.

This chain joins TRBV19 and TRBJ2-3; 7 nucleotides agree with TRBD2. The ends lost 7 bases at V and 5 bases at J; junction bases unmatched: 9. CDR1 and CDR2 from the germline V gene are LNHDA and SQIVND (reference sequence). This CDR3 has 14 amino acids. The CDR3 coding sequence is TGTGCCAGTATGGAGGAGCGGGGAGTAGATACGCAGTATTTT. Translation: CASMEERGVDTQYF.

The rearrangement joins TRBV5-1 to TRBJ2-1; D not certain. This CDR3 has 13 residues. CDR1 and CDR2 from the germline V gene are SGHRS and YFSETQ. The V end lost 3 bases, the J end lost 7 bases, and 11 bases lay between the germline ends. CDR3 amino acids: CASSSWAKNEQFF. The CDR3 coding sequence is TGCGCCAGCAGCTCTTGGGCTAAAAATGAGCAGTTCTTC. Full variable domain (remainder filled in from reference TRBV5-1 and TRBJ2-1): KAGVTQTPRYLIKTRGQQVTLSCSPISGHRSVSWYQQTPGQGLQFLFEYFSETQRNKGNFPGRFSGRQFSNSRSEMNVSTLELGDSALYLCASSSWAKNEQFFGPGTRLTVL.

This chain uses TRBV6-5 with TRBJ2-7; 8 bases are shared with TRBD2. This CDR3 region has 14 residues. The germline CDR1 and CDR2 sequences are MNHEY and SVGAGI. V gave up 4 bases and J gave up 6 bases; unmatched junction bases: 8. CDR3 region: CASSSPGLGIEQYF. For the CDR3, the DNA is TGTGCCAGCAGTTCCCCGGGACTAGGGATCGAGCAGTACTTC.

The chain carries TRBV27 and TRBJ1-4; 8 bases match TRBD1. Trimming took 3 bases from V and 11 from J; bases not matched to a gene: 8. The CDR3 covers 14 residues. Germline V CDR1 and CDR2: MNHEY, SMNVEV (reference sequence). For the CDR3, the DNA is TGTGCCAGCAGTTTCCAAGGACAGGGCGAGAAACTGTTTTTT. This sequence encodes CASSFQGQGEKLFF.

CDR3 in DNA: TGTGCCAGTAGTGTCTCCGAATTCACGGGGCAGTACTTC. It codes for CASSVSEFTGQYF. The V and J genes are TRBV19 and TRBJ2-7; D unclear. The CDR3 totals 13 residues. Trimming took 5 bases from V and 9 from J, leaving 17 bases between them. Looked up from germline, CDR1 is LNHDA and CDR2 is SQIVND (reference sequence).

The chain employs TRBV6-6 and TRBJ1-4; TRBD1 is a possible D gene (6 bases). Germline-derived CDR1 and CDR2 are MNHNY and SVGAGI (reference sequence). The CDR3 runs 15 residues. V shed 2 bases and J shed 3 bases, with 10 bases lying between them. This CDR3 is CASSYSRTANEKLFF. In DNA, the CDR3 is TGTGCCAGCAGTTACAGCAGGACAGCTAATGAAAAACTGTTTTTT.

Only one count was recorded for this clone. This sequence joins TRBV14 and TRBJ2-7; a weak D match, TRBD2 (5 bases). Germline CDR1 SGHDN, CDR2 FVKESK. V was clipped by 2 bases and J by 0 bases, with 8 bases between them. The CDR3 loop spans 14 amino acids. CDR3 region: CASSQYGISYEQYF. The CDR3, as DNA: TGTGCCAGCAGCCAATACGGGATCTCCTACGAGCAGTACTTC.

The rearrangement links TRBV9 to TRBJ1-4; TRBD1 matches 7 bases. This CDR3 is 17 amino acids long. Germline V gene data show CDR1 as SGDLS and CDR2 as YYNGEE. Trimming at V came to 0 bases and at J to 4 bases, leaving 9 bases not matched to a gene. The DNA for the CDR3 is TGTGCCAGCAGCGTAGCGACAGGGAGCCTCCTTAATGAAAAACTGTTTTTT. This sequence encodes CASSVATGSLLNEKLFF.

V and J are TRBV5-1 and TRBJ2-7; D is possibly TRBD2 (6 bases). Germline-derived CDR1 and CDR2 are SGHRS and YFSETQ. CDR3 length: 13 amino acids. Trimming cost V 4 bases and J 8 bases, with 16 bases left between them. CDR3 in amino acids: CASSVIRDSKQYF. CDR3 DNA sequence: TGCGCCAGCAGCGTAATCAGGGACTCGAAGCAGTACTTC.

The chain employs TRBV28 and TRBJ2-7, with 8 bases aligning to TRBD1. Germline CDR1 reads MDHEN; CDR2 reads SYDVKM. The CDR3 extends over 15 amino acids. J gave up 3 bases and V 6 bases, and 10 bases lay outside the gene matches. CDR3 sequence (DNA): TGTGCCAGCAGGCCGGGGACAGGCCCTATCTACGAGCAGTACTTC. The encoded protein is CASRPGTGPIYEQYF.

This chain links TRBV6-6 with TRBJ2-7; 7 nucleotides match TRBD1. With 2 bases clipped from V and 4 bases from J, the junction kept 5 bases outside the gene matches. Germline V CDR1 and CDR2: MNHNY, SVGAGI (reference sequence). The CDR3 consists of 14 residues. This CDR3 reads CASSYDRVEYEQYF. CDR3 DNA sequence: TGTGCCAGCAGTTACGACAGGGTGGAATACGAGCAGTACTTC.

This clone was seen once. The CDR3 here is CASSLLPGDNEQFF. CDR3 in DNA: TGCGCCAGCAGCTTGCTTCCGGGGGACAATGAGCAGTTCTTC. The rearrangement joins TRBV5-1 to TRBJ2-1, with a tentative D call TRBD2 (6 bases). In germline, CDR1 is SGHRS, CDR2 YFSETQ. This CDR3 contains 14 residues. Trimming stripped 1 base from V and 5 bases from J, with 10 bases between.

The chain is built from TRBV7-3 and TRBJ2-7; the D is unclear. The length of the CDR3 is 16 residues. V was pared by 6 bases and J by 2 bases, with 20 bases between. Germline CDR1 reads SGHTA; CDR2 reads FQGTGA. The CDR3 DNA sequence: TGTGCCAGCAGGGAAGCTAGACGGATACGAGCCTACGAGCAGTACTTC. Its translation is CASREARRIRAYEQYF.

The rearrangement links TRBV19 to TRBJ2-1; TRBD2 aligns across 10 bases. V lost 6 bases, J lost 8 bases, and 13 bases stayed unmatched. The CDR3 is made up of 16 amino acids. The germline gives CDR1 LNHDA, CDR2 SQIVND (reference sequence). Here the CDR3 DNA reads TGTGCCAGTAGGCAAATACTAGCGGGGCCAGTCGATGAGCAGTTCTTC. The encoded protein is CASRQILAGPVDEQFF. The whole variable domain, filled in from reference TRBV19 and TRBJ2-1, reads DGGITQSPKYLFRKEGQNVTLSCEQNLNHDAMYWYRQDPGQGLRLIYYSQIVNDFQKGDIAEGYSVSREKKESFPLTVTSAQKNPTAFYLCASRQILAGPVDEQFFGPGTRLTVL.

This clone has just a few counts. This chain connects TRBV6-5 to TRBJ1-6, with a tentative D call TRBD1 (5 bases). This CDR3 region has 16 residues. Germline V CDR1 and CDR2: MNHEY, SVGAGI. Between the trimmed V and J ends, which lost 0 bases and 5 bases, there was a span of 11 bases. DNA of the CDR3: TGTGCCAGCAGTTACTCTTATACGGGGGATAATTCACCCCTCCACTTT. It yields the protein CASSYSYTGDNSPLHF.